The clone carrying this T cell receptor beta chain was counted a few times. These data come from a study of T cell responses to AZD1222 COVID-19 vaccine. The table came from immunoSEQ multiplex PCR; TCRdb's copy has only in-frame clones and leaves some out. The table lists some 170,000 clones, just over 90% of them singletons. The CDR3 sequence is 15 residues long. The ends lost 6 bases at V and 5 bases at J; junction bases unmatched: 8. From germline, CDR1 is MNHEY and CDR2 SVGAGI. The receptor comes from an adult in good health. The chain joins TRBV6-5 to TRBJ2-3, with TRBD2 identical over 10 bases. Material: peripheral blood, obtained on day 0 of AZD1222 vaccination. CDR3 coding DNA: TGTGCCAGCAGCCTAGCGGGAGAGGGGATAGATACGCAGTATTTT. Translating it yields CASSLAGEGIDTQYF.